These 17 T cell receptor beta chains came from one sample sequenced in a study of shared clonotypes between healthy human individuals. TCRdb's table, derived via immunoSEQ multiplex PCR, lists solely in-frame clones and lacks some. The table records more than 2,000,000 clones, just over 90% of them present only once. The sequencing input was naive CD4+ T cells sorted from blood. Subset: CD45RA+ positively selected. These receptors were taken from a young man in good health.

The V and J genes are TRBV29-1 and TRBJ2-3; D is possibly TRBD1 or TRBD2 (7 bases each). CDR1 SQVTM and CDR2 ANQGSEA come from the germline V gene. Trimming removed 8 bases at V and 2 bases at J, with 20 bases between. The CDR3 loop spans 15 amino acids. In DNA, the CDR3 is TGCAGCTCGGGGCGGGGGACAGAAAACACAGATACGCAGTATTTT. It is translated as CSSGRGTENTDTQYF.

This chain joins TRBV5-1 and TRBJ2-7; 8 bases map to TRBD2. This CDR3 contains 15 residues. CDR1 and CDR2 (germline): SGHRS, YFSETQ. V shed 0 bases and J 3 bases; nucleotides not matched to a gene: 5. The CDR3 sequence is CASSLDSGALYEQYF. The CDR3, as DNA: TGCGCCAGCAGCTTGGATAGCGGGGCACTCTACGAGCAGTACTTC.

The chain links TRBV10-3 to TRBJ1-1; D is uncertain. V was shortened by 5 bases and J by 2 bases, with 12 bases between the two germline ends. The CDR3 length is 14 residues. Germline values: CDR1 ENHRY, CDR2 SYGVKD. The CDR3 region is CAISQDPGNTEAFF. CDR3 coding DNA: TGTGCCATCAGTCAGGACCCCGGCAACACTGAAGCTTTCTTT.

The chain links TRBV28 to TRBJ1-4; D not resolved. The CDR3 runs 15 residues. Deletions cut 7 bases from V and 0 bases from J, with 12 bases between. The germline V gene has CDR1 MDHEN and CDR2 SYDVKM. The CDR3 here is CASIPLGSTNEKLFF. The CDR3, as DNA: TGTGCCAGCATCCCTTTAGGGTCAACTAATGAAAAACTGTTTTTT.

This clone turned up a few times. The V and J genes are TRBV6-1 and TRBJ1-1; 9 bases fit TRBD1. The CDR3 has 14 residues. The germline CDR1 and CDR2 sequences are MNHNS and SASEGT. V shed 4 bases, J shed 1 base, and the junction held 1 base outside the gene matches. The CDR3 region has the DNA TGTGCCAGCAGTGCACAGGGGGCGAACACTGAAGCTTTCTTT. The encoded protein is CASSAQGANTEAFF.

This clone appeared once. The chain recombines TRBV27 with TRBJ1-3, with TRBD1 matching over 7 bases. The germline V gene has CDR1 MNHEY and CDR2 SMNVEV (reference sequence). The CDR3 length is 15 residues. Trimming cost V 4 bases and J 0 bases; bases outside gene matches: 3. This CDR3 reads CASSSGQHSGNTIYF. CDR3 DNA sequence: TGTGCCAGCAGTTCGGGACAGCACTCTGGAAACACCATATATTTT.

The rearrangement links TRBV11-2 to TRBJ2-2; 7 bases align to TRBD2. The junction had 2 bases not matched to a gene; V was cut back by 3 bases and J by 1 base. Germline-derived CDR1 and CDR2 are SGHAT and FQNNGV. This CDR3 contains 15 residues. The CDR3 is CASSFASGNTGELFF. The CDR3 region has the DNA TGTGCCAGCAGCTTTGCTAGCGGGAACACCGGGGAGCTGTTTTTT.

The chain links TRBV19 to TRBJ2-2; D gene uncertain. Trimming left V 4 bases short and J 6 bases short, with 6 bases between. This CDR3 is built from 12 residues. Germline assignment: CDR1 LNHDA and CDR2 SQIVND (reference sequence). CDR3 in amino acids: CASSTGAGELFF. In DNA form, the CDR3 reads TGTGCCAGTAGTACAGGAGCCGGGGAGCTGTTTTTT.

This sequence joins TRBV6-5 and TRBJ1-5, with D perhaps matching TRBD1 (5 bases). V gave up 3 bases and J gave up 7 bases, with 16 bases separating them. Germline V gives CDR1 MNHEY, CDR2 SVGAGI. The CDR3 runs to 15 residues. The CDR3 DNA reads as TGTGCCAGCAGTTATTCCCCGGGGCTGGGGCAGCCCCAGCATTTT. This gives the protein CASSYSPGLGQPQHF.

The genes are TRBV2 and TRBJ2-7, with D possibly matching TRBD2 (6 bases). From germline, CDR1 is SNHLY and CDR2 FYNNEI. The CDR3 sequence is 15 residues long. The V end was cut by 7 bases, the J end by 9 bases, with 25 bases between. Written as DNA, the CDR3 is TGTGCCAGCACTCCTATCCCTTGGCGGGAATGGGTGCAGTACTTC. Translated, it gives CASTPIPWREWVQYF.

This chain connects TRBV6-5 to TRBJ2-1; the D gene could be TRBD1 or TRBD2 (6 bases each). V was pared by 5 bases and J by 7 bases, with 15 bases between. CDR1 is MNHEY and CDR2 is SVGAGI in the germline V gene. This CDR3 has 14 amino acids. Here the CDR3 reads CASSRGENRNEQFF. The CDR3 region has the DNA TGTGCCAGCAGTAGGGGGGAGAACCGGAATGAGCAGTTCTTC.

The chain combines TRBV2 with TRBJ1-5; D not certain. The length of the CDR3 is 15 residues. Deletions cut 2 bases from V and 1 base from J, with 9 bases between. Germline-derived CDR1 and CDR2 are SNHLY and FYNNEI. CDR3 region: CASSELGMSNQPQHF. In nucleotides, the CDR3 is TGTGCCAGCAGTGAACTCGGAATGAGCAATCAGCCCCAGCATTTT.

This clone has only one observation. This rearrangement joins TRBV5-1 to TRBJ2-5, with 10 bases fitting TRBD2. Losses at the gene ends were 4 bases for V and 5 bases for J; bases not matched to a gene: 5. The CDR3 runs 14 residues. In germline, CDR1 is SGHRS, CDR2 YFSETQ. The DNA of the CDR3 is TGCGCCAGCAGCACTACTAGCGGGGTTGAGACCCAGTACTTC. Protein sequence: CASSTTSGVETQYF.

The chain joins TRBV10-3 to TRBJ2-5, with 9 bases matching TRBD1. With 2 bases clipped from V and 5 bases from J, the junction kept 3 bases outside the gene matches. The CDR3 contains 14 residues. The germline V gene encodes CDR1 ENHRY and CDR2 SYGVKD. Here the CDR3 DNA reads TGTGCCATCAGTGAGCGGGACAGGGAGGAGACCCAGTACTTC. Amino acid sequence: CAISERDREETQYF.

V and J are TRBV11-2 and TRBJ2-5; 10 bases align to TRBD2. CDR1 is SGHAT and CDR2 is FQNNGV in the germline V gene. Trimming at V came to 3 bases and at J to 1 base, leaving 5 bases not matched to a gene. This CDR3 comprises 16 residues. The DNA of the CDR3 is TGTGCCAGCAGCTTTACTAGCGGGAATCCCCAAGAGACCCAGTACTTC. Encoded protein: CASSFTSGNPQETQYF.

V and J are TRBV7-2 and TRBJ2-3; 13 nucleotides match TRBD2. CDR3 length: 16 residues. J gave up 5 bases and V 5 bases, and 7 bases lay outside the gene matches. Per the germline V gene, CDR1 is SGHTA and CDR2 is FQGNSA. The CDR3, as DNA: TGTGCCAGCAGCCCCGGGACTAGCGGGATAGTAGATACGCAGTATTTT. Translated, it gives CASSPGTSGIVDTQYF.

The rearrangement links TRBV28 to TRBJ1-5, with D possibly matching TRBD1 (5 bases). Germline loops: CDR1 MDHEN, CDR2 SYDVKM. The CDR3 extends over 15 amino acids. Trimming left V 6 bases short and J 0 bases short, with 12 bases between. This CDR3 reads CASRPFRGSNQPQHF. In nucleotides, the CDR3 is TGTGCCAGCAGGCCCTTTAGGGGTAGCAATCAGCCCCAGCATTTT.